The entry that follows covers one T cell receptor (beta chain) sequence. Antigen unknown. This sample is part of a study of T-cell reconstitution after alpha-beta-depleted transplantation in children. Regarding the study as a whole: A year had passed since transplant, and T-cell counts and diversity by then came mostly from newly produced T cells. About two months after transplant, alpha-beta T cells reportedly came from several hundred expanded graft clones. Surviving recipient cells, namely T cells and thymic progenitors, were the source of high day-60 TCRbeta diversity in some patients.

Trimming took 4 bases from V and 5 from J, leaving 8 bases between them. The CDR3 totals 12 residues. Unique molecular identifiers were used to barcode this TCRbeta library. TCRdb reanalysed the PCR reads using MiXCR and keeps one entry per CDR3 protein. The sample includes 200,000 to 250,000 distinct CDR3 sequences, around 7.7% seen only once; the top ten take 35%. The V and J genes are TRBV12-3 or TRBV12-4 and TRBJ2-5; weak D call: TRBD1 (5 bases). Sequenced here: PBMCs, mostly from graft donor cells, sampled 360 days after TCRalphabeta/CD19-depleted stem cell transplant. This clonotype was obtained from a male patient aged 2-15 years who had a stem cell transplant for acute myeloid leukemia, so the T cells may come from the graft donor. The CDR3 here is CASSYDSETQYF. In DNA form, the CDR3 reads TGTGCCAGCAGTTATGACAGTGAGACCCAGTACTTC.